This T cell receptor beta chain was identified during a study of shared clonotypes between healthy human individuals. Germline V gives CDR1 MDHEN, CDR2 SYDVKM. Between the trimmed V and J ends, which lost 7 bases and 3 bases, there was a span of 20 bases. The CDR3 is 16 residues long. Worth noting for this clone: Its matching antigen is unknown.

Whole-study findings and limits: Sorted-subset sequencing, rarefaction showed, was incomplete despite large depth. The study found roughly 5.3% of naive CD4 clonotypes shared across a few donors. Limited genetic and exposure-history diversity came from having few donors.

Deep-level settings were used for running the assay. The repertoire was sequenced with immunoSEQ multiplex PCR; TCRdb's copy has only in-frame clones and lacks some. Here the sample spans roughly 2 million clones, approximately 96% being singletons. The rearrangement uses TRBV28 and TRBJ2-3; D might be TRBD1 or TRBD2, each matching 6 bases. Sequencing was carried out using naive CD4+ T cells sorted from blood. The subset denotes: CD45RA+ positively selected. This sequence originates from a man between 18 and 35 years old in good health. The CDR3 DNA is TGTGCCAGCACCTCCCTGGTAAGGGGGGCTACAGATACGCAGTATTTT. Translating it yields CASTSLVRGATDTQYF.